These 3 T cell receptor beta chains were sequenced from one sample in a study of somatic mutations in cytotoxic T cells in rheumatoid arthritis. TCRdb's table, derived via immunoSEQ multiplex PCR, lists solely in-frame clones and lacks some. The sample records about 10,000 clones, more than 70% being singletons. The sample comprised CD8+ T cells sorted from blood. Receptors were obtained from an adult with rheumatoid arthritis.

This sequence joins TRBV7-9 and TRBJ1-6, with D maybe TRBD1 (6 bases). Germline V lookup: CDR1 SEHNR, CDR2 FQNEAQ (reference sequence). The ends were cut back, 0 bases at V and 2 bases at J, with 11 bases in the middle. CDR3 length equals 17 residues. In DNA, the CDR3 is TGTGCCAGCAGCTTAGCCTCACAGGGACCCTATAATTCACCCCTCCACTTT. Translation gives CASSLASQGPYNSPLHF.

Comment on this clone: Other DNA sequences in the same sample also yield this CDR3. V usage is TRBV5-8 and J usage is TRBJ2-7; the D call may be TRBD1 or TRBD2 (5 bases each). V was cut by 7 bases and J by 3 bases, with 11 bases left in between. The CDR3 totals 12 residues. CDR1 and CDR2 from the germline V gene are SGHTS and YDEGEE. DNA of the CDR3: TGTGCCAGCGGGGACGTAATCTACGAGCAGTACTTC. As protein: CASGDVIYEQYF.

The chain has TRBV29-1 and TRBJ2-1, with D possibly being TRBD1 (6 bases). Trimming shortened V by 4 bases and J by 4 bases, and 11 bases separated the two germline ends. CDR3 size: 13 residues. Germline assignment: CDR1 SQVTM and CDR2 ANQGSEA. The CDR3 is CSVGQQGYNEQFF. CDR3 DNA: TGCAGCGTTGGGCAACAGGGTTACAATGAGCAGTTCTTC.